A selection of T cell receptor beta chains follows, all from one sample in a study of control samples from healthy donors and cancer patients. Data came from immunoSEQ multiplex PCR; TCRdb stores just in-frame clones and leaves some out. The sample has about 250,000 clones, roughly 87% seen once. Sequenced: PBMCs. These receptors were taken from a woman aged 55-75 years with lung cancer. CDR3s include the opening cysteine and the closing phenylalanine or tryptophan. A D gene is named only where the DNA matches it firmly. Clone size is not always given. Where it is, it says once, few, many or a class for expanded clones.

CDR3 length,J gene,D gene,clone size,V gene,CDR3 protein,CDR3 DNA
15,TRBJ1-3,TRBD1,-,TRBV3-1/TRBV3-2,CASLNLAQGDNTIYF,TGTGCCAGCTTAAACCTAGCCCAGGGGGATAACACCATATATTTT
15,TRBJ1-4,-,-,TRBV2,CASSLQGSPNEKLFF,TGTGCCAGCAGTTTGCAGGGGAGCCCTAATGAAAAACTGTTTTTT
15,TRBJ2-5,TRBD2,-,TRBV5-1,CASSLSSGSGETQYF,TGCGCCAGCAGCTTGTCTAGCGGGAGTGGGGAGACCCAGTACTTC
16,TRBJ2-3,TRBD1,-,TRBV5-1,CASSLGTGSRTDTQYF,TGCGCCAGCAGCTTGGGGACAGGGAGTCGCACAGATACGCAGTATTTT
13,TRBJ1-1,TRBD1,-,TRBV19,CATTGQGGTEAFF,TGTGCCACCACGGGACAGGGAGGGACTGAAGCTTTCTTT
17,TRBJ1-6,TRBD1,once,TRBV27,CASRSVVWTGGDSPLHF,TGTGCCAGCAGGTCCGTCGTCTGGACAGGGGGTGATTCACCCCTCCACTTT
14,TRBJ1-2,TRBD1,-,TRBV28,CASTRTGPNYGYTF,TGTGCCAGCACCCGGACAGGGCCTAACTATGGCTACACCTTC
16,TRBJ1-1,-,-,TRBV25-1,CASSEHRPGQNTEAFF,TGTGCCAGCAGTGAACACCGACCGGGGCAAAACACTGAAGCTTTCTTT
13,TRBJ2-1,-,-,TRBV10-1,CASSGPGPGEQFF,TGCGCCAGCAGTGGACCGGGCCCGGGGGAGCAGTTCTTC
19,TRBJ2-4,TRBD2,-,TRBV4-2,CASSQEGLAGGQAKNIQYF,TGTGCCAGCAGCCAAGAGGGACTAGCGGGGGGGCAGGCCAAAAACATTCAGTACTTC